This T cell receptor (beta chain) was obtained from a study of T cell responses to AZD1222 COVID-19 vaccine. The CDR3 sequence is 15 residues long. The germline V and J ends were trimmed by 3 bases and 1 base, with 12 bases remaining between them. Germline CDR1 and CDR2: SGHNT and YENEEA. Sequencing was performed with immunoSEQ multiplex PCR; in TCRdb, only in-frame clones are kept and a portion is missing. The sample lists 53,000 or so clones, roughly 84% occurring once. Points on this clone: Its antigen remains unknown.

General observations from the study: Repertoire sampling was restricted to post-peak T cell response timepoints.

The receptor comes from an adult in good health. The V call is TRBV11-3, the J call TRBJ1-1; D unclear. This sample comprised peripheral blood, obtained on day 0 of AZD1222 vaccination. CDR3 in DNA: TGTGCCAGCAGCTTGGGAGAGGGTAGGAACACTGAAGCTTTCTTT. Translated, it gives CASSLGEGRNTEAFF.